The clone carrying this T cell receptor beta chain occurred once. Methods used by the authors: Nucleated cell number was recorded as an estimate derived from reference gene primer amplification. Profiling relied on immunoSEQ multiplex PCR, and the TCRdb table lists in-frame clones only, not all of them. V and J calls and clone size follow that table, whereas D and trimming were derived from the DNA. There are 130,000 to 150,000 clones in the sample; about 80% occur only once, and 3.5% lies in the top ten. The entry originates in a study of blood T cell repertoires in COVID-19. About the study: Samples of COVID-19 (acute and convalescent) were obtained from the United States, Italy and Spain. The analysed material was cDNA or gDNA that came from T cells, B-cell-depleted T cells, or PBMCs.

This CDR3 is 12 amino acids long. Trimming pared 7 bases from V and 6 bases from J, leaving 15 bases between. Germline V gene data show CDR1 as SQVTM and CDR2 as ANQGSEA. The chain has TRBV29-1 and TRBJ1-2, with D perhaps matching TRBD1 (6 bases). Sequencing was carried out using peripheral blood. The sequence came from a man aged 65 to 85 who had recovered from COVID-19. CDR3 loop: CSAVGGAHGYTF. The CDR3 DNA reads as TGCAGCGCCGTAGGGGGGGCACATGGCTACACCTTC.